This T cell receptor (beta chain) was recovered during a study of blood T cells in healthy people across ages. With 5 bases removed from V and 15 bases from J, the gap between germline ends came to 17 bases. In germline, CDR1 is SQVTM, CDR2 ANQGSEA. CDR3 length equals 11 residues. A second PCR of roughly 7 to 11 cycles used a sample-barcoded 5' primer and a J-beta primer mix. Each CDR3 protein is one row after TCRdb ran MiXCR on the 5' RACE reads. The table lists about 840,000 distinct CDR3 sequences, almost 30% of them singletons. Healthy Russian Caucasian donors spanned ages about 6 to 90 years. This same sample was also taken into another study, of T cells of mothers and their children. That source adds: A second PCR was performed with the M1S primer. This primer added sample barcodes and 2-4 random nucleotides. Per mother, over 9 million TCR beta CDR3 reads were obtained; per child, around 2.8 million.

The chain links TRBV29-1 to TRBJ2-1, with a tentative D call TRBD2 (5 bases). Sequenced: blood. The sequence was obtained from a woman in her thirties or forties in good health. The CDR3 region is CSVSPGETPFF. The CDR3 coding sequence is TGCAGCGTTTCCCCTGGGGAGACCCCGTTCTTC.